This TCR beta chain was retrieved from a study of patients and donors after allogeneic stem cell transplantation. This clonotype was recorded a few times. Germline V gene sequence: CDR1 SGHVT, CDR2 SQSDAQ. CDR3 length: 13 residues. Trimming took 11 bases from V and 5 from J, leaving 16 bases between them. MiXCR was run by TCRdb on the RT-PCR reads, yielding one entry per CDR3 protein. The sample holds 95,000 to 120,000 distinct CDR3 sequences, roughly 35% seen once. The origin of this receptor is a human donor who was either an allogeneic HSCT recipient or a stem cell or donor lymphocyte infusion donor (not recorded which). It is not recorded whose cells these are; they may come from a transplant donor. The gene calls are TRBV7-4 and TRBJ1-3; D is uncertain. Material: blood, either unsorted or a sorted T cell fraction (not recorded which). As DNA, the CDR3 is TGTGCCTCAAGCTTGGGAAGGCGAAACACCATATATTTT. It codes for CASSLGRRNTIYF.